Sequencing of this TCR beta chain was carried out in a study of control samples from healthy donors and cancer patients. Sequencing used immunoSEQ multiplex PCR; TCRdb keeps in-frame clones, though not all of them. Among over 150,000 clones listed, 90% were seen once. Trimming cost V 1 base and J 7 bases, with 7 bases left between them. This CDR3 has 12 amino acids. Germline V CDR1 and CDR2: SGHTA, FQGNSA. With regard to this clone: The sample carries other DNA sequences with the same CDR3.

The origin of this receptor is a woman aged 45-65 years in good health. J is TRBJ1-1 and V is TRBV7-2; no definite D call. Sequenced sample: blood. The CDR3 is CASSLDSVEAFF. The CDR3 DNA follows: TGTGCCAGCAGCTTAGATTCTGTTGAAGCTTTCTTT.